This TCR beta chain was obtained from a study of cytomegalovirus exposure and HLA in healthy donors. Study-wide results and limits: 150 to 200 TCR beta chains were listed as cytomegalovirus-associated. Versus the approximately 700-donor mean, an Asian-associated ancestry cluster reportedly showed fewer N-insertions in a later analysis. On later analysis, the bulk of CMV-associated TCR beta chains appeared to be HLA-restricted. In a later analysis, TCR association rates varied by HLA locus: DRB1 most, HLA-C fewest.

Comments on this clone: Its antigen is currently unknown.

The PCR made use of 60 Vbeta and 13 Jbeta primers. TCRdb's table, derived via immunoSEQ multiplex PCR, lists solely in-frame clones and lacks some. The sample gives 110,000 to 150,000 clones, over 65% of which show up once; 1.5% to 2% is in the top ten. This CDR3 comprises 16 residues. CDR1 is MDHEN and CDR2 is SYDVKM in the germline V gene. J was trimmed by 3 bases and V by 6 bases; bases with no gene match: 9. Specimen: PBMCs. This sequence was found in a woman between 25 and 40 years old in good health and CMV-seronegative. This chain connects TRBV28 to TRBJ2-1, with 9 nucleotides matching TRBD2. The CDR3 DNA reads as TGTGCCAGCAGGTACATCGCGGGAGGGGACTACAATGAGCAGTTCTTC. Amino acid sequence: CASRYIAGGDYNEQFF.